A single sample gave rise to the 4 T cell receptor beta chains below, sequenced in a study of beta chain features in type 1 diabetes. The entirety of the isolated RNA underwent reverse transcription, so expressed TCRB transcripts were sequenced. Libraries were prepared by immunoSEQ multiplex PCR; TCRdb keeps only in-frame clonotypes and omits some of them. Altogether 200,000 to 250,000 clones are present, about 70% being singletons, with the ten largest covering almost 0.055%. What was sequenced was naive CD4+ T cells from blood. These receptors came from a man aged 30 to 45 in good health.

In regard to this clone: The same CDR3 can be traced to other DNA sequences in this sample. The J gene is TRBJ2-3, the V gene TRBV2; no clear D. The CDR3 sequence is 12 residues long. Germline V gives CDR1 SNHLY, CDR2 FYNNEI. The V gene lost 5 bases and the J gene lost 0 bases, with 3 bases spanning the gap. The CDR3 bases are TGTGCCAGCAGTTACAGCACAGATACGCAGTATTTT. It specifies CASSYSTDTQYF.

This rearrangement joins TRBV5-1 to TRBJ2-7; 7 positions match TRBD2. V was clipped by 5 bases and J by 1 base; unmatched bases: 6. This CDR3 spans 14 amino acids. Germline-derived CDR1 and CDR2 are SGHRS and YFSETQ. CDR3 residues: CASRTPGGSYEQYF. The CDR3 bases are TGCGCCAGCAGGACCCCGGGAGGATCCTACGAGCAGTACTTC.

The CDR3 reads CASSLKGIDEQFF. CDR3 bases: TGTGCCAGCAGCTTAAAGGGAATCGATGAGCAGTTCTTC. The chain links TRBV7-9 to TRBJ2-1, with unresolved D. Trimming shortened V by 2 bases and J by 8 bases, and 10 bases separated the two germline ends. Germline V CDR1 and CDR2: SEHNR, FQNEAQ (reference sequence). CDR3 length: 13 residues.

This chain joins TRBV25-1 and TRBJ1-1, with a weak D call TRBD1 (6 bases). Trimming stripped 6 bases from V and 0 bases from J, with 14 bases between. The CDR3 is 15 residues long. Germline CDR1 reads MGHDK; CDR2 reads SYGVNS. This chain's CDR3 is CASSKPGGMNTEAFF. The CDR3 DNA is TGTGCCAGCAGCAAACCGGGGGGCATGAACACTGAAGCTTTCTTT. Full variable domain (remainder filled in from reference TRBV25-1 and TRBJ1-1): EADIYQTPRYLVIGTGKKITLECSQTMGHDKMYWYQQDPGMELHLIHYSYGVNSTEKGDLSSESTVSRIRTEHFPLTLESARPSHTSQYLCASSKPGGMNTEAFFGQGTRLTVV.